The T cell receptor beta chain under discussion was sequenced for a study of beta chain features in type 1 diabetes. Whole-study context: In all, approximately 100,000,000 sorted cells from all samples were analyzed.

A word on this clone: What it binds is unknown.

The CDR3 is 14 residues long. Trimming shortened V by 5 bases and J by 2 bases, and 12 bases separated the two germline ends. Germline V lookup: CDR1 MNHNY, CDR2 SVGAGI (reference sequence). Overall study findings and caveats: Sequencing of cDNA might inflate the share of cells that strongly express TCR. TCRB repertoires of naive, central memory and Treg cells appeared more similar among patients than among healthy donors. Shortening of TCRB CDR3s, moderate but significant, appeared in all four CD4+ subsets of Type 1 diabetes patients.

The entirety of the isolated RNA underwent reverse transcription, so expressed TCRB transcripts were sequenced. Sequenced by immunoSEQ multiplex PCR; TCRdb stores in-frame clones only, minus some. The sample lists 600,000 or so clones; around 15% were seen once. The origin of this receptor is a man aged 18 to 30 with type 1 diabetes. The chain employs TRBV6-6 and TRBJ2-5; D might be TRBD1 (6 bases). The sequenced sample consisted of naive CD4+ T cells from blood. DNA of the CDR3: TGTGCCAGCAGTCCGACAGGAGATCAAGAGACCCAGTACTTC. Translating gives CASSPTGDQETQYF.